A selection of T cell receptor beta chains follows, all from one sample in a study of T cell repertoires in cytomegalovirus infection. TCRdb reprocessed the reads with MiXCR, giving one entry per CDR3 protein. The sample lists around 450,000 distinct CDR3 sequences; around 10% were seen once. Sequencing was carried out using PBMCs. Receptors originate from a human donor in good health (CMV status not recorded). Some clones in this sample may be carry-over from other donors' samples. The CDR3 runs from the conserved cysteine through the conserved F or W. The D gene is left open where the match is weak. Expanded clones get a size class; other rows say once, few or many, or leave the size out.

D | J | size | V | CDR3 | DNA
. | TRBJ2-7 | many | TRBV28 | CASSLPLEAGRTYEQYF | TGTGCCAGCAGTTTGCCCCTTGAAGCGGGCCGCACCTACGAGCAGTACTTC
. | TRBJ2-1 | many | TRBV7-8 | CASSLVGERIFNEQFF | TGTGCCAGCAGCTTAGTCGGGGAACGGATTTTCAATGAGCAGTTCTTC
. | TRBJ2-3 | . | TRBV6-5 | CASSYKKRVPGPDTQYF | TGTGCCAGCAGTTACAAAAAAAGGGTCCCGGGCCCAGATACGCAGTATTTT
TRBD2 | TRBJ2-7 | many | TRBV9 | CASSVDSGGPYEQYF | TGTGCCAGCAGCGTAGATAGCGGGGGGCCCTACGAGCAGTACTTC
TRBD1 | TRBJ1-4 | many | TRBV7-9 | CASSLRGTGDEKLFF | TGTGCCAGCAGCTTACGTGGGACAGGGGACGAAAAACTGTTTTTT
. | TRBJ1-2 | many | TRBV14 | CATSSGLNYGYTF | TGTGCCACCTCATCAGGACTTAACTATGGCTACACCTTC
TRBD1 | TRBJ1-4 | few | TRBV2 | CASSLQGQGGEKLFF | TGTGCCAGCAGCCTACAGGGACAGGGAGGCGAAAAACTGTTTTTT
. | TRBJ1-4 | many | TRBV7-8 | CASSLAAYRDEKLFF | TGTGCCAGCAGCTTAGCGGCCTACCGGGACGAAAAACTGTTTTTT
TRBD1 | TRBJ1-6 | many | TRBV20-1 | CSARGTGYSPLHF | TGCAGTGCTAGAGGGACAGGGTATTCACCCCTCCACTTT
TRBD2 | TRBJ2-7 | few | TRBV10-3 | CAISEGTKSYEQYF | TGTGCCATCAGTGAGGGGACTAAGTCCTACGAGCAGTACTTC
. | TRBJ2-3 | few | TRBV13 | CASSQNGFGGDTQYF | TGTGCCAGCAGCCAGAACGGCTTTGGAGGAGATACGCAGTATTTT
TRBD1 | TRBJ2-1 | many | TRBV7-7 | CASSPGTGGNNEQFF | TGTGCTAGCAGCCCGGGGACAGGGGGGAACAATGAGCAGTTCTTC
. | TRBJ2-7 | once | TRBV6-6 | CASSPLYEQSF | TGTGCCAGCAGTCCTCTCTACGAGCAGTCCTTC
. | TRBJ2-6 | many | TRBV2 | CASSEIRGLSGANVLTF | TGTGCCAGCAGTGAAATCAGGGGCCTCTCTGGGGCCAACGTCCTGACTTTC
TRBD1 | TRBJ2-1 | many | TRBV19 | CASSGQGLVNEQFF | TGTGCCAGTAGCGGACAGGGGCTAGTTAATGAGCAGTTCTTC
TRBD1 | TRBJ1-4 | few | TRBV4-2 | CASSQERTGWEKLFF | TGTGCCAGCAGCCAAGAAAGGACAGGGTGGGAAAAACTGTTTTTT
. | TRBJ1-2 | many | TRBV10-3 | CAGGQTGDGYTF | TGTGCCGGCGGACAGACCGGGGATGGCTACACCTTC
. | TRBJ2-7 | . | TRBV7-3 | CASSLSGTDGLYEQYF | TGTGCCAGCAGCTTAAGCGGGACCGACGGGTTGTACGAGCAGTACTTC
TRBD1 | TRBJ2-7 | many | TRBV7-2 | CASKPDRASYEQYF | TGTGCCAGCAAACCAGACAGGGCATCCTACGAGCAGTACTTC
. | TRBJ2-1 | few | TRBV29-1 | CSVGGDRYNEQFF | TGCAGCGTTGGGGGGGACCGTTACAATGAGCAGTTCTTC
. | TRBJ1-4 | many | TRBV7-2 | CASSLVGGATNEKLFF | TGTGCCAGCAGCTTAGTCGGGGGTGCAACTAATGAAAAACTGTTTTTT